This TCR beta chain was identified during a study of cytomegalovirus exposure and HLA in healthy donors. The overall study: A data release that came early held roughly 90 million unique TCRs from HLA-typed donors.

The study's findings and limits: The records held CMV serostatus as the only immune exposure information.

In its sample, this clone was seen once. The antigen is undetermined. The PCR contained 60 Vbeta and 13 Jbeta primers. Libraries were prepared by immunoSEQ multiplex PCR; TCRdb keeps only in-frame clonotypes and omits some of them. The profile shows about 130,000 clones, approximately 71% of them singletons. The junction had 8 bases not matched to a gene; V was cut back by 3 bases and J by 7 bases. The CDR3 runs 15 residues. The germline gives CDR1 ENHRY, CDR2 SYGVKD. The chain combines TRBV10-3 with TRBJ1-2; 10 bases match TRBD1. The sequence was collected from a woman aged 45-59 years in good health and CMV-seronegative. The sample was PBMCs. Here the CDR3 DNA reads TGTGCCATCAGTGAATGGGACAGGGGTGGTGGTGGCTACACCTTC. Its translation: CAISEWDRGGGGYTF.